This T cell receptor beta chain came from a study of T cells and Merkel cell carcinoma outcomes. Study conclusions and caveats: Merkel cell carcinoma outcomes were reportedly predicted by repertoire and T-cell density.

Sequenced by immunoSEQ multiplex PCR; TCRdb stores in-frame clones only, minus some. The sample lists roughly 13,000 clones, roughly 92% occurring once. On this clone: As yet, its antigen is unknown.

This CDR3 spans 13 amino acids. V was clipped by 4 bases and J by 2 bases, with 8 bases between them. CDR1 and CDR2 (germline): LGHNA, YNFKEQ. The source is a human donor with Merkel cell carcinoma. The rearrangement uses TRBV4-2 and TRBJ1-2; unclear D gene. The material sequenced was tumor tissue from Merkel cell carcinoma. CDR3: CASSPGANYGYTF. The DNA for the CDR3 is TGTGCCAGCAGCCCGGGAGCCAACTATGGCTACACCTTC.